Sequencing of this T cell receptor beta chain was carried out in a study of T cell changes during pregnancy in multiple sclerosis. TCRdb's copy holds only in-frame clones and misses some; the assay was immunoSEQ multiplex PCR. The sample yields approximately 50,000 clones, around nine tenths seen once. This CDR3 spans 14 amino acids. After removal of 6 bases from V and 3 bases from J, the junction contained 7 bases not matched to a gene. Per the germline V gene, CDR1 is LNHDA and CDR2 is SQIVND (reference sequence). The receptor comes from a female donor with multiple sclerosis, enrolled in a pregnancy study. The material was CD4+ T cells from peripheral blood mononuclear cells, obtained after pregnancy. This chain joins TRBV19 and TRBJ1-2, with 7 bases identical to TRBD1. The CDR3 sequence: CASSRDRQDYGYTF. CDR3 DNA: TGTGCCAGTAGCCGGGACAGACAAGACTATGGCTACACCTTC.